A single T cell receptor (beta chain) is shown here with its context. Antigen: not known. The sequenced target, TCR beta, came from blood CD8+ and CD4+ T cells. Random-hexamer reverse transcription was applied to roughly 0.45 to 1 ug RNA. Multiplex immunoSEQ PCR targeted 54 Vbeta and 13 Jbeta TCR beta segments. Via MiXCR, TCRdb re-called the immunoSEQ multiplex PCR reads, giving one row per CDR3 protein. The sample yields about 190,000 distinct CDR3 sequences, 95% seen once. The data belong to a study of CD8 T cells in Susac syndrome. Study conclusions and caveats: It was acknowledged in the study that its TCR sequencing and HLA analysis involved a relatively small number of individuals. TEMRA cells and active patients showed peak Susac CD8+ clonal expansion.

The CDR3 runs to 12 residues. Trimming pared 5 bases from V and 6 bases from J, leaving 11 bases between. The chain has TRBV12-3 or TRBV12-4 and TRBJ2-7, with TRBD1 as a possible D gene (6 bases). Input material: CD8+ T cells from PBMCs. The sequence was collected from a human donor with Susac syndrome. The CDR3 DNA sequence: TGTGCCAGCAGTCAGGGGACGGGCGAGCAGTACTTC. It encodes CASSQGTGEQYF.